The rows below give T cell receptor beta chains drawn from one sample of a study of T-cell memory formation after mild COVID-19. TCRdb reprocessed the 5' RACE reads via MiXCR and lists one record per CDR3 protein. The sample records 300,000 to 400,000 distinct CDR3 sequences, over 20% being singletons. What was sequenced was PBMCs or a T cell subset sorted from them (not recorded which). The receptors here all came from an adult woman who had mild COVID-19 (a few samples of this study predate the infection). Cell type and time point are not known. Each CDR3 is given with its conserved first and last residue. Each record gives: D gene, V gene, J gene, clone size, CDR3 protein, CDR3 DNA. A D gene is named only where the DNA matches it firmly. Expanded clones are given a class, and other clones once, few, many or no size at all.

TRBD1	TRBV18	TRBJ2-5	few	CASSPVTGGERRGETQYF	TGTGCCAGCTCACCAGTGACAGGGGGCGAAAGACGCGGAGAGACCCAGTACTTC
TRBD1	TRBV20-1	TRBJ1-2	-	CSVAPGQGYGYTF	TGCAGTGTCGCACCGGGACAGGGCTATGGCTACACCTTC
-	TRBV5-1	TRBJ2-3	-	CASSLARDWISSTDTQYF	TGCGCCAGCAGCTTGGCCAGGGACTGGATATCTAGCACAGATACGCAGTATTTT
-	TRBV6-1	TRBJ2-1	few	CASSEEVSRRSQFF	TGTGCCAGCAGTGAAGAAGTTTCAAGGAGATCGCAGTTCTTC
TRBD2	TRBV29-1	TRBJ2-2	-	CSVEGWSGGPTGELFF	TGCAGCGTTGAAGGGTGGAGCGGGGGCCCCACCGGGGAGCTGTTTTTT
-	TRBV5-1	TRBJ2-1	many	CASNLGGIDNEQFF	TGCGCCAGCAACCTGGGGGGTATCGACAATGAGCAGTTCTTC
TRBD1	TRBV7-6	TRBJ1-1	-	CASSSIRGPGQAEAFF	TGTGCCAGCAGCTCTATACGTGGCCCGGGACAGGCCGAAGCTTTCTTT
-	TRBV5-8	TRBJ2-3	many	CASSLAGVRTDTQYF	TGTGCCAGCAGCCTTGCAGGGGTTCGCACAGATACGCAGTATTTT
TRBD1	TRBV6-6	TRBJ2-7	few	CASAHRDRGSYEQYF	TGTGCCAGCGCGCACCGGGACAGGGGATCCTACGAGCAGTACTTC
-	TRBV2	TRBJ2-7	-	CASSDQAIRQYF	TGTGCCAGCAGTGATCAGGCAATCCGGCAGTACTTC
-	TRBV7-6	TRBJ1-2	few	CATTPRGRANYGYTF	TGTGCCACCACCCCTAGAGGGAGAGCTAACTATGGCTACACCTTC
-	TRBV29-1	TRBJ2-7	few	CSAVVDYYEQYF	TGCAGCGCAGTAGTGGACTACTACGAGCAGTACTTC
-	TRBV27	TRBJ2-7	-	CASSLRLNYEQYF	TGTGCCAGCAGTTTAAGACTAAATTACGAGCAGTACTTC
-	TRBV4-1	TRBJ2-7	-	CASSQEPLGRPEGNEQYF	TGCGCCAGCAGCCAAGAACCCTTGGGGAGGCCCGAAGGTAACGAGCAGTACTTC
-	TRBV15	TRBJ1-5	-	CATSVRANQPQHF	TGTGCCACCAGCGTACGGGCGAATCAGCCCCAGCATTTT
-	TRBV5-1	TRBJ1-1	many	CASSLEGSTAEAFF	TGCGCCAGCAGCTTGGAGGGGAGTACGGCTGAAGCTTTCTTT
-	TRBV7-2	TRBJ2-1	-	CASSPSGRDEQFF	TGTGCCAGCAGCCCCTCGGGTAGGGATGAGCAGTTCTTC